The 17 T cell receptor beta chains below all came from one sample that was sequenced in a study of response to subunit inactivated influenza vaccine. TCRdb reprocessed the RT-PCR reads with MiXCR, giving one entry per CDR3 protein. The sample contains about 700,000 distinct CDR3 sequences, approximately 15% of which appear only once. The material sequenced was PBMCs from blood, taken around two weeks before vaccination. These receptors were taken from a man aged 45-65 years who received an inactivated influenza vaccine.

This clonotype was recorded a few times. V is TRBV27 and J is TRBJ2-3, with 12 positions matching TRBD2. With V trimmed by 6 bases and J by 6 bases, 10 bases remained unmatched. The CDR3 contains 16 residues. Germline V lookup: CDR1 MNHEY, CDR2 SMNVEV (reference sequence). CDR3 in amino acids: CASRRPSGGAWDTQYF. Written as DNA, the CDR3 is TGTGCCAGCAGGAGGCCTAGCGGGGGGGCCTGGGATACGCAGTATTTT.

This chain connects TRBV4-3 to TRBJ2-3, with 7 bases lining up with TRBD2. CDR3 size: 18 residues. Germline CDR1 reads LGHNA; CDR2 reads YSLEER. V was pared by 0 bases and J by 3 bases, with 12 bases of the junction left unmatched. CDR3 nucleotides: TGCGCCAGCAGCCAAGAAGTTGCCGGCGGGAGTTTGACAGATACGCAGTATTTT. Amino acids: CASSQEVAGGSLTDTQYF.

The J gene is TRBJ1-1, the V gene TRBV5-1, with D possibly being TRBD1 (5 bases). Germline V gene sequence: CDR1 SGHRS, CDR2 YFSETQ. With 5 bases removed from V and 1 base from J, the gap between germline ends came to 12 bases. CDR3 size: 14 residues. CDR3 sequence: CASSRGSTNTEAFF. Written as DNA, the CDR3 is TGCGCCAGCAGTAGGGGTTCTACGAACACTGAAGCTTTCTTT.

The V call is TRBV11-1, the J call TRBJ2-7; D unclear. The CDR3 covers 14 residues. CDR1 is SGHAT, CDR2 FQDESV, per germline (reference sequence). V was trimmed by 2 bases and J by 1 base, leaving 9 bases between them. The CDR3 here is CASSLIPGSYEQYF. The CDR3 DNA sequence: TGTGCCAGCAGCTTAATTCCTGGATCCTACGAGCAGTACTTC.

The chain joins TRBV6-1 to TRBJ2-1, with TRBD2 matching 10 bases. The germline V gene has CDR1 MNHNS and CDR2 SASEGT. This CDR3 has 15 amino acids. The trim removed 7 bases at V and 8 bases at J, leaving 11 bases unmatched. Here the CDR3 reads CASTSLGTSVDEQFF. For the CDR3, the DNA is TGTGCCAGCACCTCTCTCGGGACTAGCGTCGATGAGCAGTTCTTC.

This chain links TRBV28 with TRBJ2-7, with D perhaps matching TRBD2 (5 bases). The CDR3 totals 16 residues. V was clipped by 6 bases and J by 5 bases, with 23 bases between them. In germline, CDR1 is MDHEN, CDR2 SYDVKM. CDR3 coding DNA: TGTGCCAGCAGCCGCTTACCGGACTCAAGGCTCGACGAGCAGTACTTC. It translates to CASSRLPDSRLDEQYF.

This clonotype was counted a few times. This chain links TRBV4-2 with TRBJ2-3, with 8 positions matching TRBD2. This CDR3 is 16 amino acids long. Germline CDR1 and CDR2: LGHNA and YNFKEQ. V lost 1 base, J lost 2 bases, and 5 bases stayed unmatched. The CDR3 loop is CASSQVASGSTDTQYF. CDR3 sequence (DNA): TGTGCCAGCAGCCAAGTAGCTAGCGGGTCCACAGATACGCAGTATTTT.

This clonotype was recorded many times. The V gene is TRBV4-2, the J gene TRBJ2-5; TRBD1 or TRBD2 may be the D gene (5 bases each). The CDR3 runs 14 residues. From germline, CDR1 is LGHNA and CDR2 YNFKEQ. The V end lost 0 bases, the J end lost 5 bases, and 10 bases lay between the germline ends. Written as DNA, the CDR3 is TGTGCCAGCAGCCAAGATCCGGGGCCCGAGACCCAGTACTTC. This gives the protein CASSQDPGPETQYF.

This clonotype was counted only a few times. V usage is TRBV6-2 or TRBV6-3 and J usage is TRBJ1-1, with D perhaps matching TRBD1 (6 bases). The CDR3 is made up of 15 amino acids. Trimming cost V 2 bases and J 4 bases, with 14 bases left between them. The V gene's germline CDR1 is MNHEY and CDR2 SVGEGT. CDR3 loop: CASSYGWGASTEAFF. CDR3 sequence (DNA): TGTGCCAGCAGTTACGGGTGGGGGGCAAGCACTGAAGCTTTCTTT.

This clonotype was seen a handful of times. The rearrangement uses TRBV7-9 and TRBJ1-2; 7 bases line up with TRBD1. After removal of 5 bases from V and 6 bases from J, the junction contained 15 bases not matched to a gene. This CDR3 has 16 amino acids. CDR1 is SEHNR, CDR2 FQNEAQ, per germline (reference sequence). CDR3 loop: CASSGDSLFVTHGYTF. For the CDR3, the DNA is TGTGCCAGCAGCGGGGACAGCTTATTTGTGACCCATGGCTACACCTTC.

The chain carries TRBV10-3 and TRBJ2-3; D unclear. This CDR3 has 15 amino acids. Trimming left V 2 bases short and J 2 bases short, with 11 bases between. Germline V gene data show CDR1 as ENHRY and CDR2 as SYGVKD. Here the CDR3 reads CAISEPKGITDTQYF. The DNA of the CDR3 is TGTGCCATCAGTGAGCCGAAAGGGATCACAGATACGCAGTATTTT.

This clonotype was seen more than once but under ten times. The chain links TRBV29-1 to TRBJ2-2; 10 bases fit TRBD1. The trim removed 7 bases at V and 6 bases at J, leaving 5 bases unmatched. This CDR3 region has 13 residues. Germline lookup yields CDR1 SQVTM and CDR2 ANQGSEA. CDR3: CSAGGQGPGELFF. Written as DNA, the CDR3 is TGCAGCGCCGGGGGACAGGGGCCCGGGGAGCTGTTTTTT.

The J gene is TRBJ2-7, the V gene TRBV28, with 8 bases that match TRBD1. The CDR3 has 15 amino acids. Germline CDR1 is MDHEN and CDR2 is SYDVKM. The junction had 8 bases not matched to a gene; V was cut back by 5 bases and J by 2 bases. The CDR3 sequence is CASSLNRGNPYEQYF. CDR3 bases: TGTGCCAGCAGTCTAAACAGGGGGAACCCCTACGAGCAGTACTTC.

The V gene is TRBV24-1, the J gene TRBJ1-1; D is uncertain. Germline CDR1 reads KGHDR; CDR2 reads SFDVKD. This CDR3 has 11 residues. V dropped 3 bases and J dropped 5 bases, with 3 bases sitting between them. The CDR3 DNA sequence: TGTGCCACCAGTGATACGACTGAAGCTTTCTTT. The encoded protein is CATSDTTEAFF.

This clonotype was counted between two and nine times. This chain connects TRBV20-1 to TRBJ2-1, with a possible D match to TRBD1 (8 bases). The CDR3 extends over 14 amino acids. Germline assignment: CDR1 DFQATT and CDR2 SNEGSKA (reference sequence). V lost 6 bases and J 13 bases, leaving 25 bases between the germline ends. CDR3 DNA: TGCAGTGCGGAAACAGGGGGATCTCAGCGGGGACAGTTCTTC. Amino acid sequence: CSAETGGSQRGQFF.

This chain links TRBV25-1 with TRBJ1-6; no reliable D call. Germline V gives CDR1 MGHDK, CDR2 SYGVNS. V was cut by 6 bases and J by 3 bases, with 18 bases left in between. The CDR3 is 17 residues long. CDR3 nucleotide sequence: TGTGCCAGCAGCCACGGCGGTTCAGTCCACTATAATTCACCCCTCCACTTT. Amino acid sequence: CASSHGGSVHYNSPLHF.

The chain employs TRBV20-1 and TRBJ1-4; D is possibly TRBD1 (5 bases). The length of the CDR3 is 12 residues. Germline V CDR1 and CDR2: DFQATT, SNEGSKA (reference sequence). This CDR3 reads CSATEGNEKLFF. CDR3 DNA sequence: TGCAGCGCAACCGAGGGGAACGAAAAACTGTTTTTT.